This TCR beta chain was obtained from a study of molecular identifiers for immune sequencing clone quantification. Whole-study context: With replicates, the RNA of roughly 20,000 or 100,000 naive CD8 cells was split five ways and four were sequenced. General observations from the study: Under 1% of molecules in naive cells, but over 98% of effector molecules, belonged to clones above 20 RNA copies.

Sorted cell numbers of roughly 19,000 to 1,000,000, with 10%, 30% or 50% RNA, served as input for naive CD8 libraries. This CDR3 has 15 residues. CDR1 is SEHNR and CDR2 is FQNEAQ in the germline V gene (reference sequence). It was with previously described methods and listed TCR primers that bulk TCR libraries were made. One entry per CDR3 protein, called by TCRdb with MiXCR from the PCR reads. The profile shows hundreds of thousands of distinct CDR3 sequences, 25% of them singletons. In the case of this clonotype: Its antigen is still unknown. A much larger clone sits a single nucleotide away, making a read error possible.

The sequence was obtained from a human donor in good health. Some libraries in this study had Jurkat cell RNA spiked in. Material: naive CD8+ T cells from blood, with Jurkat cell RNA spiked in. The subset is: FACS-sorted CD8+CD4-CCR7+CD45RA+ naive T cells. This rearrangement joins TRBV7-9 to TRBJ2-2; D is possibly TRBD2 (6 bases). The CDR3 DNA is TGTGCCAGCAGCATAGTCCGGGAGACCACCGGGGAGCCGTTTTTT. It translates to CASSIVRETTGEPFF.